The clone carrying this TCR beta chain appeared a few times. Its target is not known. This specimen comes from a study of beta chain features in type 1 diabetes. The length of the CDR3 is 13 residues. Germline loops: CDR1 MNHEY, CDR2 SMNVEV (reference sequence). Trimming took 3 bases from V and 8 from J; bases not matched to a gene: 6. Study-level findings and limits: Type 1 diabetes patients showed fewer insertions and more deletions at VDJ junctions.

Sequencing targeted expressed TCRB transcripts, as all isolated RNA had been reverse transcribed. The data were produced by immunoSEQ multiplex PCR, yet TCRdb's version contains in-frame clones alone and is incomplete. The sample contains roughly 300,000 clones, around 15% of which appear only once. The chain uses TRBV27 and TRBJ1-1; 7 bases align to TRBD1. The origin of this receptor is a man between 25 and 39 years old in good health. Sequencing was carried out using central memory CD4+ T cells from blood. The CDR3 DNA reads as TGTGCCAGCAGTTTGATGTCGACAGGGGAAGCTTTCTTT. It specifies CASSLMSTGEAFF.